A single sample gave rise to the 15 T cell receptor beta chains below, sequenced in a study of blood T cell repertoires in COVID-19. Sequencing used immunoSEQ multiplex PCR; TCRdb keeps in-frame clones, though not all of them. The table includes 95,000 to 150,000 clones, more than 80% detected once. Input material: peripheral blood. The source is a man in his forties with acute or convalescent COVID-19.

The chain joins TRBV19 to TRBJ2-7, with D possibly matching TRBD2 (6 bases). In germline, CDR1 is LNHDA, CDR2 SQIVND (reference sequence). The CDR3 spans 14 residues. Trimming took off 3 bases at V and 0 bases at J, with 9 bases between the two ends. CDR3 loop: CASSISGTSYEQYF. Here the CDR3 DNA reads TGTGCCAGTAGTATTAGCGGAACCTCCTACGAGCAGTACTTC.

This clone was picked up one time. V and J are TRBV5-1 and TRBJ2-5; possibly TRBD2 for D (7 bases). Germline CDR1 is SGHRS and CDR2 is YFSETQ. Trimming left V 3 bases short and J 5 bases short, with 11 bases between. The CDR3 consists of 13 residues. The CDR3 coding sequence is TGCGCCAGCAGCTGGGGGGGGCTGGAGACCCAGTACTTC. This sequence encodes CASSWGGLETQYF.

The J gene is TRBJ1-2, the V gene TRBV19; TRBD1 is a possible D gene (5 bases). The CDR3 runs to 15 residues. Deletions cut 4 bases from V and 8 bases from J, with 20 bases between. Germline V gene sequence: CDR1 LNHDA, CDR2 SQIVND (reference sequence). The CDR3 region has the DNA TGTGCCAGTAGTACCAAGCCCGGGACTCCGGGGGGCTACACCTTC. It encodes CASSTKPGTPGGYTF.

The gene calls are TRBV7-6 and TRBJ2-2; 8 nucleotides agree with TRBD1. V was pared by 4 bases and J by 5 bases, with 6 bases of the junction left unmatched. Germline CDR1 SGHVS, CDR2 FNYEAQ. The CDR3 has 15 residues. In DNA, the CDR3 is TGTGCCAGCAGCTCCGACAGGGGTACTACCGGGGAGCTGTTTTTT. Protein product: CASSSDRGTTGELFF.

The J gene is TRBJ2-3, the V gene TRBV18, with D possibly TRBD1 on 6 matching bases. The V gene's germline CDR1 is KGHSH and CDR2 LQKENI. CDR3 length equals 14 residues. V was pared by 5 bases and J by 0 bases, with 9 bases between. The DNA of the CDR3 is TGTGCCAGCTCAAGGACAGCAAGCACAGATACGCAGTATTTT. It is translated as CASSRTASTDTQYF. Combining the CDR3 with reference TRBV18 and TRBJ2-3 gives the whole variable domain NAGVMQNPRHLVRRRGQEARLRCSPMKGHSHVYWYRQLPEEGLKFMVYLQKENIIDESGMPKERFSAEFPKEGPSILRIQQVVRGDSAAYFCASSRTASTDTQYFGPGTRLTVL.

The V gene is TRBV19, the J gene TRBJ2-5, with D tentatively TRBD2 (6 bases). Trimming took 3 bases from V and 0 from J, leaving 14 bases between them. The CDR3 extends over 16 amino acids. The germline V gene encodes CDR1 LNHDA and CDR2 SQIVND (reference sequence). In DNA form, the CDR3 reads TGTGCCAGTAGTATTGGAGGGAACGGGAACCAAGAGACCCAGTACTTC. Encoded protein: CASSIGGNGNQETQYF.

The chain joins TRBV19 to TRBJ1-2; no clear D gene. The V end was cut by 1 base, the J end by 7 bases, with 16 bases between. CDR1 and CDR2 (germline): LNHDA, SQIVND (reference sequence). This CDR3 is 15 amino acids long. The CDR3 reads CASSIVASTRAGYTF. For the CDR3, the DNA is TGTGCCAGTAGTATAGTGGCTAGCACGCGAGCTGGCTACACCTTC.

The rearrangement links TRBV19 to TRBJ2-6, with 10 bases that match TRBD1. V was clipped by 8 bases and J by 4 bases; unmatched bases: 8. This CDR3 is 16 amino acids long. Germline CDR1 reads LNHDA; CDR2 reads SQIVND (reference sequence). The CDR3 coding sequence is TGTGCCAGTCGCCGGGACAGGGGAGAAGGGGCCAACGTCCTGACTTTC. Translation gives CASRRDRGEGANVLTF.

The chain has TRBV19 and TRBJ2-3; D gene uncertain. Deletions cut 4 bases from V and 1 base from J, with 12 bases between. This CDR3 region has 15 residues. Germline assignment: CDR1 LNHDA and CDR2 SQIVND (reference sequence). CDR3 DNA: TGTGCCAGTAGTACCTCGGGTATTGGCACAGATACGCAGTATTTT. Protein product: CASSTSGIGTDTQYF.

The chain links TRBV3-1 (or the pseudogene TRBV3-2) to TRBJ1-3, with TRBD1 as a possible D gene (5 bases). CDR3 length equals 16 residues. V gave up 2 bases and J gave up 0 bases, with 11 bases separating them. The germline CDR1 and CDR2 sequences are LGHDT and YNNKEL (reference sequence). CDR3 DNA sequence: TGTGCCAGCAGCCAAAAGGACATCGGCTCTGGAAACACCATATATTTT. This gives the protein CASSQKDIGSGNTIYF.

V and J are TRBV4-3 and TRBJ2-1; 7 nucleotides line up with TRBD1. V was clipped by 4 bases and J by 2 bases; unmatched bases: 5. CDR3 size: 15 residues. Germline V CDR1 and CDR2: LGHNA, YSLEER. The CDR3 protein is CASSPRDSTYNEQFF. The CDR3 bases are TGCGCCAGCAGCCCCCGGGACAGCACCTACAATGAGCAGTTCTTC.

This clone was observed a single time. The V call is TRBV4-2, the J call TRBJ1-2; a weak D match, TRBD1 (5 bases). The CDR3 covers 15 residues. Germline CDR1 and CDR2: LGHNA and YNFKEQ. V was cut by 0 bases and J by 3 bases, with 11 bases left in between. CDR3 amino acids: CASSQDQIGDYGYTF. For the CDR3, the DNA is TGTGCCAGCAGCCAAGATCAGATAGGGGACTATGGCTACACCTTC.

V is TRBV19 and J is TRBJ1-5; tentatively, D is TRBD1 (6 bases). The CDR3 runs 15 residues. Germline V gives CDR1 LNHDA, CDR2 SQIVND (reference sequence). Trimming took off 5 bases at V and 5 bases at J, with 16 bases between the two ends. CDR3 residues: CASSFTRDTYQPQHF. CDR3 in DNA: TGTGCCAGTAGTTTCACCCGGGACACGTATCAGCCCCAGCATTTT.

Only a few counts were recorded for this clone. This chain uses TRBV28 with TRBJ2-5; 11 nucleotides line up with TRBD1. Germline CDR1 MDHEN, CDR2 SYDVKM. J lost 7 bases, V lost 4 bases, and 11 bases had no gene match. This CDR3 region has 16 residues. CDR3 sequence reads: CASSSPRTGGMGTQYF. DNA for the CDR3: TGTGCCAGCAGTTCCCCGCGGACAGGGGGCATGGGGACCCAGTACTTC.

The CDR3 DNA reads as TGCGCCACCTCGGGGGGCAATGAGCAGTTCTTC. Its translation is CATSGGNEQFF. This rearrangement joins TRBV4-1 to TRBJ2-1; 7 bases line up with TRBD2. This CDR3 region has 11 residues. The trim removed 10 bases at V and 6 bases at J, leaving 3 bases unmatched. CDR1 is MGHRA, CDR2 YSYEKL, per germline.